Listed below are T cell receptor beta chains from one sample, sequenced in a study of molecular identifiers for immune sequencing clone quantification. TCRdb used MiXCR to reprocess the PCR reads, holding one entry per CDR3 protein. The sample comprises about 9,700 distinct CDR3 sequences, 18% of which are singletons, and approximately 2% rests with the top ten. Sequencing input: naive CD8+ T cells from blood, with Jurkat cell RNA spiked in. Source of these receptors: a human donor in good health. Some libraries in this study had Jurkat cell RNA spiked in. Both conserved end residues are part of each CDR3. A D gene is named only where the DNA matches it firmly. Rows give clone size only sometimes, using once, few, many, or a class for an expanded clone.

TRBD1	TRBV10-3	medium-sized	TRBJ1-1	CATVTGTTEAFF	TGTGCCACTGTGACAGGGACCACTGAAGCTTTCTTT
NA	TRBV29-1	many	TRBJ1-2	CSMAGGSNYGYTF	TGCAGCATGGCGGGGGGTAGTAACTATGGCTACACCTTC
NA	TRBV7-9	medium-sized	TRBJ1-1	CASSSQGREGTEAFF	TGTGCCAGCAGCTCCCAGGGGAGGGAGGGCACTGAAGCTTTCTTT
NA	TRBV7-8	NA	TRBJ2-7	CASSLEPSLPGEQYF	TGTGCCAGCAGCTTAGAGCCTAGCCTTCCAGGGGAGCAGTACTTC
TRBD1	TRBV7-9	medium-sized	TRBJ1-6	CASSPNRGDNSPLHF	TGTGCCAGCAGCCCGAACAGGGGAGATAATTCACCCCTCCACTTT
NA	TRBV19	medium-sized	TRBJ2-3	CASSIRASFSTDTQYF	TGTGCCAGTAGTATCCGGGCTAGCTTTAGCACAGATACGCAGTATTTT
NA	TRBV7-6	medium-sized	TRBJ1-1	CASSLGGQGSGTEAFF	TGTGCCAGCAGCTTAGGTGGGCAGGGTAGTGGCACTGAAGCTTTCTTT
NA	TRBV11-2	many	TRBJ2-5	CASSSLGETQYF	TGTGCCAGCAGCTCTTTAGGAGAGACCCAGTACTTC
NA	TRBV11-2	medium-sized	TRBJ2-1	CASSLDPGETGDEQFF	TGTGCCAGCAGCTTAGATCCCGGGGAAACGGGGGATGAGCAGTTCTTC
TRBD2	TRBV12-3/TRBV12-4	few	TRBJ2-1	CASSNPLAGGPVDNEQFF	TGTGCCAGCAGTAACCCACTAGCGGGAGGGCCGGTAGACAATGAGCAGTTCTTC
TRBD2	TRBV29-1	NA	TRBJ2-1	CSVESPGGPDNEQFF	TGCAGCGTTGAATCGCCGGGAGGGCCCGACAATGAGCAGTTCTTC
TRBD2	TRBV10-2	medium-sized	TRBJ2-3	CASKSGLAATDTQYF	TGCGCCAGCAAATCGGGACTAGCGGCGACAGATACGCAGTATTTT
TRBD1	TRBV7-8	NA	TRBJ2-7	CASSLDPQTGQGDNEQYF	TGTGCCAGCAGCTTAGATCCCCAGACTGGACAGGGAGATAACGAGCAGTACTTC
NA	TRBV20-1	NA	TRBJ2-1	CSAREGAGTLVHEQLF	TGCAGTGCCAGAGAAGGGGCTGGCACTTTGGTCCATGAGCAGTTGTTC
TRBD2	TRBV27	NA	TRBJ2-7	CASSLYGGRAYEQYF	TGTGCCAGCAGTTTGTACGGCGGGAGGGCCTACGAGCAGTACTTC
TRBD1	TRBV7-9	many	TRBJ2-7	CASSDPGTVPYEQYF	TGTGCCAGCAGCGATCCCGGGACAGTCCCCTACGAGCAGTACTTC
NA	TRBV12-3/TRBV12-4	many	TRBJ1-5	CASSLGKSNQPQHF	TGTGCCAGCAGTTTAGGGAAGAGCAATCAGCCCCAGCATTTT
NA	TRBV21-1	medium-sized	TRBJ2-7	CASSKYGQGGIEQYF	TGTGCCAGCAGCAAGTACGGACAGGGGGGGATCGAGCAGTACTTC
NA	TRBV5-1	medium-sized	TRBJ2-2	CASLGDKELFF	TGCGCCAGCTTAGGGGACAAGGAGCTGTTTTTT
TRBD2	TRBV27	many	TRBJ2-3	CASGPTSLVTDTQYF	TGTGCCAGCGGCCCGACTAGCCTGGTTACAGATACGCAGTATTTT
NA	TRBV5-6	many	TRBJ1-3	CASSLATDSSGNTIYF	TGTGCCAGCAGCTTGGCAACTGACAGTAGTGGAAACACCATATATTTT
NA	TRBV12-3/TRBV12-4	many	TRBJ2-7	CASSRTFYEQYF	TGTGCCAGCAGTCGGACCTTCTACGAGCAGTACTTC
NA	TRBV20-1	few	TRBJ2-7	CSARRSWGSYEQYF	TGCAGTGCCAGACGGTCGTGGGGCTCCTACGAGCAGTACTTC
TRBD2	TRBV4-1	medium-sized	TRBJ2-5	CASSPQREWIETQYF	TGCGCCAGCAGCCCGCAGCGGGAGTGGATTGAGACCCAGTACTTC
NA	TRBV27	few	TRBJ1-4	CASSLSSLPTSPSRINEKLFF	TGTGCCAGCAGTTTATCGAGTCTCCCCACAAGTCCATCCCGTATTAATGAAAAACTGTTTTTT
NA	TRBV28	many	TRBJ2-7	CASSWNFSGEQYF	TGTGCCAGCAGTTGGAATTTTTCGGGCGAGCAGTACTTC
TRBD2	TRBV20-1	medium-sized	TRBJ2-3	CSAPKRRDYTDTQYF	TGCAGTGCCCCGAAGAGACGGGACTACACAGATACGCAGTATTTT
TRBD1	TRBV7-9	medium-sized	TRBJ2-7	CASSSTGTGPYEQYF	TGTGCCAGCAGCTCGACCGGGACAGGGCCCTACGAGCAGTACTTC
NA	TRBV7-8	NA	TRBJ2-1	CASSVINEQFF	TGTGCCAGCAGCGTAATCAATGAGCAGTTCTTC
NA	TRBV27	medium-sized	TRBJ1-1	CASSLSKGGEAFF	TGTGCCAGCAGTTTATCGAAAGGGGGTGAAGCTTTCTTT
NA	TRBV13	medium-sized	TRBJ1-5	CASSLGTGKSNQPQHF	TGTGCCAGCAGCTTAGGTACAGGGAAGAGCAATCAGCCCCAGCATTTT
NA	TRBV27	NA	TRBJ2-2	CASAGTANTGGLFF	TGTGCCAGCGCCGGGACTGCGAACACCGGGGGGCTGTTTTTT
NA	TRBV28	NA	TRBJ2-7	CASSFGRVGLYEQYF	TGTGCCAGCAGTTTCGGGCGGGTGGGTTTGTACGAGCAGTACTTC
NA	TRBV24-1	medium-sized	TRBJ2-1	CATSDASSNEQFF	TGTGCCACCAGTGATGCGAGTAGTAATGAGCAGTTCTTC
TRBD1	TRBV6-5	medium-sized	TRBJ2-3	CASRRQGADDTQYF	TGTGCCAGCAGGAGACAGGGGGCTGATGATACGCAGTATTTT
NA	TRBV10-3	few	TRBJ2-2	CAAWMNTGELFF	TGTGCCGCCTGGATGAACACCGGGGAGCTGTTTTTT
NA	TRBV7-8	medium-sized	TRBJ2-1	CASSLRLAYEQFF	TGTGCCAGCAGCTTACGCCTAGCGTATGAGCAGTTCTTC
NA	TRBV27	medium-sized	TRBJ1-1	CASSFGFGPNFGAFF	TGTGCCAGCAGTTTCGGGTTTGGGCCAAACTTCGGAGCTTTCTTT
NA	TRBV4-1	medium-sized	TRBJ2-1	CASSQDGAGNNEQFF	TGCGCCAGCAGCCAAGATGGGGCAGGGAACAATGAGCAGTTCTTC
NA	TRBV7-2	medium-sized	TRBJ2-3	CASSRISGTTDTQYF	TGTGCCAGCAGCCGGATTAGCGGTACGACAGATACGCAGTATTTT
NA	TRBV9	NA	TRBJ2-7	CASSVEPISEQYF	TGTGCCAGCAGCGTAGAGCCTATCTCCGAGCAGTACTTC
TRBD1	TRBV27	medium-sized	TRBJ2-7	CASSLGQSYEQYF	TGTGCCAGCAGTTTGGGACAGAGCTACGAGCAGTACTTC
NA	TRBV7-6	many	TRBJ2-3	CASSFLGVADTQYF	TGTGCCAGCAGCTTTTTGGGAGTGGCAGATACGCAGTATTTT
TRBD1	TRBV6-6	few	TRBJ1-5	CASSYPTGGTEFSNQPQHF	TGTGCCAGCAGTTACCCGACAGGGGGCACCGAATTTAGCAATCAGCCCCAGCATTTT
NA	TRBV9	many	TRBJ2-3	CASSETDTQYF	TGTGCCAGCAGTGAAACAGATACGCAGTATTTT
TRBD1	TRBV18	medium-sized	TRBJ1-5	CASSRTGHVPNQPQHF	TGTGCCAGCTCGCGGACAGGTCATGTCCCCAATCAGCCCCAGCATTTT
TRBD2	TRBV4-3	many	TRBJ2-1	CASSQDSGTSGMYNEQFF	TGCGCCAGCAGCCAAGATTCGGGGACTAGCGGGATGTACAATGAGCAGTTCTTC
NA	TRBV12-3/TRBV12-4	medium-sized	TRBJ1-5	CASRVSNQPQHF	TGTGCCAGCAGAGTGAGCAATCAGCCCCAGCATTTT
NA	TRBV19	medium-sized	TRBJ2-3	CASSIWPGAEKEADTQYF	TGTGCCAGTAGTATTTGGCCGGGGGCAGAAAAAGAGGCAGATACGCAGTATTTT
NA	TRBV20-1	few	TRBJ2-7	CSASTGYSSYEQYF	TGCAGTGCTTCAACAGGGTACAGCTCCTACGAGCAGTACTTC
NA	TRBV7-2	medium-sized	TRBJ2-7	CASSLVSEYEQYF	TGTGCCAGCAGCTTAGTTAGCGAATACGAGCAGTACTTC
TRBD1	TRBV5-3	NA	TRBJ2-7	CASSSPPRTGDVREQYF	TGTGCCAGCAGCTCGCCCCCCAGGACAGGGGATGTCAGGGAGCAGTACTTC
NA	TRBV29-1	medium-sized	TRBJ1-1	CSVEDLRNTEAFF	TGCAGCGTTGAAGATCTCCGGAACACTGAAGCTTTCTTT
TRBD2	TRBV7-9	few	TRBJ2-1	CASSTLGRLAGGSYNEQFF	TGTGCCAGCAGCACTTTGGGTAGACTAGCGGGAGGATCGTATAATGAGCAGTTCTTC
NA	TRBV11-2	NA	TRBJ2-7	CASSSADITYEQYF	TGTGCCAGCAGCAGCGCCGACATCACCTACGAGCAGTACTTC
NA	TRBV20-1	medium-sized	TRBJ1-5	CSALDRYSNQPQHF	TGCAGTGCACTGGACAGATATAGCAATCAGCCCCAGCATTTT
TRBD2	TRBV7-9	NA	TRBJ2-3	CASSHLGLLDTQYF	TGTGCCAGCAGCCACCTGGGACTATTAGATACGCAGTATTTT
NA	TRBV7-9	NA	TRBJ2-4	CASSLEAGWDIQYF	TGCGCCAGCAGCTTAGAAGCTGGCTGGGACATTCAGTACTTC
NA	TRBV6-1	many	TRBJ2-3	CASSEARGSTDTQYF	TGTGCCAGCAGTGAAGCTCGCGGGAGCACAGATACGCAGTATTTT
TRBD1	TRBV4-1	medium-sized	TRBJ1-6	CASSPHRGDYNSPLHF	TGCGCCAGCAGCCCACACAGGGGGGACTATAATTCACCCCTCCACTTT